The present T cell receptor (beta chain) was sequenced within a study of siplizumab effects on memory and regulatory T cells. Overall study findings and caveats: Memory cells seemed less diverse than naive T cells, which seemed major alloresponse contributors. Some alloreactive sequences were traceable to unstimulated CD4+ memory cells, and siplizumab significantly reduced them.

The CDR3 loop spans 14 amino acids. From germline, CDR1 is MNHNS and CDR2 SASEGT. Trimming took off 1 base at V and 0 bases at J, with 7 bases between the two ends. Concerning this clone: Its specificity is unknown.

Each sample contributed approximately 94,000 TCR templates to the assay. Generated by immunoSEQ multiplex PCR, the TCRdb table keeps only in-frame clones and is missing some. This table has some 70,000 clones, 75% to 90% appearing once. The rearrangement links TRBV6-1 to TRBJ2-7, with a possible D match to TRBD1 (5 bases). Specimen: Tregs sorted from blood. The clonotype was recovered from a human donor in good health. The CDR3 bases are TGTGCCAGCAGTGAAGACAGGTTCTCCTACGAGCAGTACTTC. Protein sequence: CASSEDRFSYEQYF.